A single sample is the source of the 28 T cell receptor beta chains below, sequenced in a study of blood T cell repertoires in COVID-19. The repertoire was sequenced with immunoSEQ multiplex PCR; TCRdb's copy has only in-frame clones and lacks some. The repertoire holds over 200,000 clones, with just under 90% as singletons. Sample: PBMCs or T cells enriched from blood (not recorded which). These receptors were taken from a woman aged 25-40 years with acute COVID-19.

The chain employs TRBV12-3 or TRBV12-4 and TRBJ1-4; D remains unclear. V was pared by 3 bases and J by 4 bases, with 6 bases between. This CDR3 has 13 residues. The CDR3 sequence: CASSLSDNEKLFF. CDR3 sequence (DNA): TGTGCCAGCAGTTTGTCAGATAATGAAAAACTGTTTTTT.

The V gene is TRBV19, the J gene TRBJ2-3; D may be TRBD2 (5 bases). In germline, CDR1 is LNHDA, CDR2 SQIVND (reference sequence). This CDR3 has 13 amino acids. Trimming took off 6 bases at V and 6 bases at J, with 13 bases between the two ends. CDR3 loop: CASSDNRGDTQYF. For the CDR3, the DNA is TGTGCCAGTAGCGATAATAGAGGGGATACGCAGTATTTT.

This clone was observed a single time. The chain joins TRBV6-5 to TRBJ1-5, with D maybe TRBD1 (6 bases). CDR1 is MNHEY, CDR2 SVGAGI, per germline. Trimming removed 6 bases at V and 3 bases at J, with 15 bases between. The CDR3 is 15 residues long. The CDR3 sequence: CASSAKGQDNQPQHF. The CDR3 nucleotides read TGTGCCAGCAGCGCTAAGGGACAAGACAATCAGCCCCAGCATTTT.

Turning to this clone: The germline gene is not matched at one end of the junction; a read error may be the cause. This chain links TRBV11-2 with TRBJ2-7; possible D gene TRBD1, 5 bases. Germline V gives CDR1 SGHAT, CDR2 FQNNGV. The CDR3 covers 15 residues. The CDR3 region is CASSLAQGASHEQYF. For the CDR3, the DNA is TGTGCCAGCAGCTTAGCCCAAGGGGCCTCCCACGAGCAGTACTTC.

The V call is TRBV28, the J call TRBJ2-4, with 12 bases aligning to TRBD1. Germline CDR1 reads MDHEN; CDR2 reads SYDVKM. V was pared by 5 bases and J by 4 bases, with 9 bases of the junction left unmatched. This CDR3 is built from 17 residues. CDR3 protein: CASSEPGQGASKNIQYF. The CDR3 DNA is TGTGCCAGCAGTGAGCCGGGACAGGGGGCGTCGAAAAACATTCAGTACTTC. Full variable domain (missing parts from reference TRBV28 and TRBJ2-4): DVKVTQSSRYLVKRTGEKVFLECVQDMDHENMFWYRQDPGLGLRLIYFSYDVKMKEKGDIPEGYSVSREKKERFSLILESASTNQTSMYLCASSEPGQGASKNIQYFGAGTRLSVL.

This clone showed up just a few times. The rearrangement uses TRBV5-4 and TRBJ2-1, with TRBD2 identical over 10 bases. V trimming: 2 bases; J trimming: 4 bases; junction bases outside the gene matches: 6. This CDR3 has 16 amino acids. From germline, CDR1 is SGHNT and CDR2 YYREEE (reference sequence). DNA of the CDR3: TGTGCCAGCAGCTTTGGTAGCGGGGGGTGGTACAATGAGCAGTTCTTC. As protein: CASSFGSGGWYNEQFF.

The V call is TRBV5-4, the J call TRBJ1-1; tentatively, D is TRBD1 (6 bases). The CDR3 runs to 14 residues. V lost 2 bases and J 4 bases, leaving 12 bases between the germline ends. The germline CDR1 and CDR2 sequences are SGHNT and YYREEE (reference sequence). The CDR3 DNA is TGTGCCAGCAGCTTTCAGGGGATCGGCACTGAAGCTTTCTTT. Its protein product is CASSFQGIGTEAFF.

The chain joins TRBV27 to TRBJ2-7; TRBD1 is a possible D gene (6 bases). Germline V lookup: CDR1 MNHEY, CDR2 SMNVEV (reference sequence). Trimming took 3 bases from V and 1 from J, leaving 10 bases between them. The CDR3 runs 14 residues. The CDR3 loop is CASSFGTSSYEQYF. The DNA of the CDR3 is TGTGCCAGCAGTTTTGGGACATCTTCCTACGAGCAGTACTTC.

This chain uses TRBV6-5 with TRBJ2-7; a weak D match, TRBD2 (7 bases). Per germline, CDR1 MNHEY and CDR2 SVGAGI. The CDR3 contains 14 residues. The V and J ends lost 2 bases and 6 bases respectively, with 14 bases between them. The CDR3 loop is CASSYGGGSGEQYF. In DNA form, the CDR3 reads TGTGCCAGCAGTTACGGCGGGGGCTCGGGCGAGCAGTACTTC.

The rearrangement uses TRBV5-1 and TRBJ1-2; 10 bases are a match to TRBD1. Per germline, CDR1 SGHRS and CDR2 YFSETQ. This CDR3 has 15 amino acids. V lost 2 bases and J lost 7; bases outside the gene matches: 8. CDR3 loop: CASSFGRQGAGGYTF. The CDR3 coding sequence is TGCGCCAGCAGCTTTGGCCGACAGGGGGCAGGTGGCTACACCTTC.

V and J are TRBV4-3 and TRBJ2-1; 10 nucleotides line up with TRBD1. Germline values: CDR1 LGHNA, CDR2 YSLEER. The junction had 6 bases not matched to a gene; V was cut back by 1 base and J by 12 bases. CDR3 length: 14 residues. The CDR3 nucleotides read TGCGCCAGCAGCCAAGGGGGACAGGGGTTCGGGCAGTTCTTC. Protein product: CASSQGGQGFGQFF.

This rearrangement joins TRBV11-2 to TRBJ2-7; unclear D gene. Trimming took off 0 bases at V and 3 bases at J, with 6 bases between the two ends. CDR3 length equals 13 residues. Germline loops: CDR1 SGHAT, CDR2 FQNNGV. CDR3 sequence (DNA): TGTGCCAGCAGCTTAGACCGTTTCTACGAGCAGTACTTC. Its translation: CASSLDRFYEQYF.

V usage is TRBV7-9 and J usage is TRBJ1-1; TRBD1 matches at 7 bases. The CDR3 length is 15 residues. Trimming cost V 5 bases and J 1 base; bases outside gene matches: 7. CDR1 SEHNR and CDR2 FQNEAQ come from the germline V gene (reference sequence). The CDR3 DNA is TGTGCCAGCAGCCAAAGAGGACAGGCGAACACTGAAGCTTTCTTT. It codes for CASSQRGQANTEAFF.

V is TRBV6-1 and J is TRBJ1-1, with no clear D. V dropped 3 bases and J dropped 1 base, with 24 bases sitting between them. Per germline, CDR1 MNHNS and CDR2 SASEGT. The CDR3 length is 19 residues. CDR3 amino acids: CASSDPPRASTLRNTEAFF. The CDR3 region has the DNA TGTGCCAGCAGTGATCCTCCGAGGGCTTCTACGTTAAGGAACACTGAAGCTTTCTTT.

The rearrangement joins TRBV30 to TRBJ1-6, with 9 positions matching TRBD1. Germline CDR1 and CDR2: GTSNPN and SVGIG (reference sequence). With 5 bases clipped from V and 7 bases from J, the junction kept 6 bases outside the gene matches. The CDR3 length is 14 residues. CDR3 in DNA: TGTGCCTGGGGCTCCGACAGGGGGAATTCACCCCTCCACTTT. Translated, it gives CAWGSDRGNSPLHF.

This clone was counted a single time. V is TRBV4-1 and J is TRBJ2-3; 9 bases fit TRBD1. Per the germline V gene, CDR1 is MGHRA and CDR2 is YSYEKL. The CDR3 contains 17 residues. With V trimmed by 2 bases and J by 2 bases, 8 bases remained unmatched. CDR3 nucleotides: TGCGCCAGCAGCCAAAGACCGGGACAGGGACCCACAGATACGCAGTATTTT. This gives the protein CASSQRPGQGPTDTQYF.

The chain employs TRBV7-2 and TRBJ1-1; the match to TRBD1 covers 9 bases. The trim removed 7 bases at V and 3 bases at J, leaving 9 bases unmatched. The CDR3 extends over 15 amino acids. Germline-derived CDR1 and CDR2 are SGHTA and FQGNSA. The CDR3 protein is CASKFGQGYDTEAFF. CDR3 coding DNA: TGTGCCAGCAAGTTTGGACAGGGGTACGACACTGAAGCTTTCTTT.

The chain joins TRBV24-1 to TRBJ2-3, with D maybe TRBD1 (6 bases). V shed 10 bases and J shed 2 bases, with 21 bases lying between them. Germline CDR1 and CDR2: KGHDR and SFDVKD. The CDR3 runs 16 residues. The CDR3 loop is CATPAWGPPLTDTQYF. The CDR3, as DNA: TGTGCCACACCAGCCTGGGGGCCTCCCCTCACAGATACGCAGTATTTT.

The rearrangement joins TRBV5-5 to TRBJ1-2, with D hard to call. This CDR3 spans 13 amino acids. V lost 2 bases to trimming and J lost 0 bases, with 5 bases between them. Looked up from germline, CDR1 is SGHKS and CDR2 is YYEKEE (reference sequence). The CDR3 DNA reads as TGTGCCAGCAGCTTCGTCTCTAACTATGGCTACACCTTC. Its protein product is CASSFVSNYGYTF.

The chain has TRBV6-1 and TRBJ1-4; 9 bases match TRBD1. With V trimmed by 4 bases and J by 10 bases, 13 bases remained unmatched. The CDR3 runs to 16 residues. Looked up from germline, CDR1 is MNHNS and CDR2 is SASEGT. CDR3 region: CASSAPGQGGSGKLFF. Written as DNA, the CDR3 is TGTGCCAGCAGTGCCCCGGGACAGGGAGGGAGTGGAAAACTGTTTTTT.

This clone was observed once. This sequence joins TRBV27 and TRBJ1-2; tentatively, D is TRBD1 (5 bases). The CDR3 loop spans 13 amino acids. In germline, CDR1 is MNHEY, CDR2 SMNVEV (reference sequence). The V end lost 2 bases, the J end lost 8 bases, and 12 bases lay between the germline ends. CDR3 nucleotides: TGTGCCAGCAGTTTAACGGCAGGGAAGGGCTACACCTTC. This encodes CASSLTAGKGYTF.

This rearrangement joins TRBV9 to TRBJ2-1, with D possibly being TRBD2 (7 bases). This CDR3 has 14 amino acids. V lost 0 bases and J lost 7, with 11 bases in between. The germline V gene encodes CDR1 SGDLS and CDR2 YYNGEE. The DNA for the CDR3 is TGTGCCAGCAGCGTAGATGGGGGGGCAAATGAGCAGTTCTTC. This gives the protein CASSVDGGANEQFF.

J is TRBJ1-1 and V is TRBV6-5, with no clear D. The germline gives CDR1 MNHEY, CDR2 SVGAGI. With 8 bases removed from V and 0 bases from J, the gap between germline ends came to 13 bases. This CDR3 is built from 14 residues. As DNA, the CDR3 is TGTGCCAGCGGGTCGCAGACAATGAACACTGAAGCTTTCTTT. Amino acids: CASGSQTMNTEAFF.

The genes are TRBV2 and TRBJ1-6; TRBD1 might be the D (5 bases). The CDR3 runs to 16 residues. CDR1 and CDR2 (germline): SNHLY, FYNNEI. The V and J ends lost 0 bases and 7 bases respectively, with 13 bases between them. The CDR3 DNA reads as TGTGCCAGCAGTGAAGCCGGCAGGGCAGGGAATTCACCCCTCCACTTT. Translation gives CASSEAGRAGNSPLHF. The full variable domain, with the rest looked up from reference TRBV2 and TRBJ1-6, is EPEVTQTPSHQVTQMGQEVILRCVPISNHLYFYWYRQILGQKVEFLVSFYNNEISEKSEIFDDQFSVERPDGSNFTLKIRSTKLEDSAMYFCASSEAGRAGNSPLHFGNGTRLTVT.

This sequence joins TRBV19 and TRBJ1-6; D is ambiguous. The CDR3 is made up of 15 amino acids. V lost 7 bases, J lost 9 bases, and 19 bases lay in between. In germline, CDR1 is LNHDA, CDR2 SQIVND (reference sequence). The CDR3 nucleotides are TGTGCCAGTACCCCCTCGGCGGGTCAAGGTTCACCCCTCCACTTT. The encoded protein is CASTPSAGQGSPLHF.

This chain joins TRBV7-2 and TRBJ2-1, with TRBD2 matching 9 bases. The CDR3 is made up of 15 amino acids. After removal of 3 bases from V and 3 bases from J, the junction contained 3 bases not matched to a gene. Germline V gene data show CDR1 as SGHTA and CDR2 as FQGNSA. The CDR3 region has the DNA TGTGCCAGCAGCTTTGCGGGGGGGAACTACAATGAGCAGTTCTTC. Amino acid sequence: CASSFAGGNYNEQFF.

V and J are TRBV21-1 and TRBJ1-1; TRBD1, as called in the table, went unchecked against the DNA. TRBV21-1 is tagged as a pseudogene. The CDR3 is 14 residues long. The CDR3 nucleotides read TGTGCCAGCAGCAAATCCGCCAGGGACACTGAAGCTTTCTTT. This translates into CASSKSARDTEAFF.

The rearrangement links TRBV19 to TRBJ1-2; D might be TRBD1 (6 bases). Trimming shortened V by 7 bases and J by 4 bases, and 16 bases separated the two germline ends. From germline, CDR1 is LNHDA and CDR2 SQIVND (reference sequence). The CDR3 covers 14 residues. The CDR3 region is CASTKGGDGYGYTF. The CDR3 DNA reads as TGTGCCAGTACCAAAGGGGGGGACGGCTATGGCTACACCTTC.